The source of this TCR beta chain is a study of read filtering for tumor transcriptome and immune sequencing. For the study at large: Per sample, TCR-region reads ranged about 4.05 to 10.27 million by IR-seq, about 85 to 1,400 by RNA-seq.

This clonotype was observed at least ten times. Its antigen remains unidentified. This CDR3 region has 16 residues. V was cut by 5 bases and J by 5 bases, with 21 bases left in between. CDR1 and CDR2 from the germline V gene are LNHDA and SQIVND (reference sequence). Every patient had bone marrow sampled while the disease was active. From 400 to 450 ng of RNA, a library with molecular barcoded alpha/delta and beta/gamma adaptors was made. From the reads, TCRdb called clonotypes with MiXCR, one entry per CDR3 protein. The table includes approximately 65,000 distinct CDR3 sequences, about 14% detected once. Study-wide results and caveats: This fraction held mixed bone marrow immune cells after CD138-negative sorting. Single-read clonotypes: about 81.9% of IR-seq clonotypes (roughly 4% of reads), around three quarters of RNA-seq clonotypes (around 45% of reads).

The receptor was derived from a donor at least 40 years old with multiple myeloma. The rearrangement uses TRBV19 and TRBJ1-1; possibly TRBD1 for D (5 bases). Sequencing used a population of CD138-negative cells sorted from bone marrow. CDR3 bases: TGTGCCAGTAGTCTCGGGACGGTTCTATTCGGGACTGAAGCTTTCTTT. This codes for CASSLGTVLFGTEAFF.